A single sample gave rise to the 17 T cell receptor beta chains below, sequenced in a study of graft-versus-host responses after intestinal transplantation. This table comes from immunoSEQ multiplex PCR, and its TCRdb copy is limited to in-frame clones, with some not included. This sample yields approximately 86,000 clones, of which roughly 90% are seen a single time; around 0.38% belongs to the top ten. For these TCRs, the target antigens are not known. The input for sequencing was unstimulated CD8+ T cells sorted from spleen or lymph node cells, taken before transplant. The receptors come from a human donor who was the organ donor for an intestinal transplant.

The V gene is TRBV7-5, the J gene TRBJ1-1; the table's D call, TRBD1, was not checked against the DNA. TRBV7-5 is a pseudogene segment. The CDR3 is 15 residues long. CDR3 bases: TGTGTCAGAAGCTTCCCGGGACAGGGGACGTATGAAGCTTTCTTT. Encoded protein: CVRSFPGQGTYEAFF.

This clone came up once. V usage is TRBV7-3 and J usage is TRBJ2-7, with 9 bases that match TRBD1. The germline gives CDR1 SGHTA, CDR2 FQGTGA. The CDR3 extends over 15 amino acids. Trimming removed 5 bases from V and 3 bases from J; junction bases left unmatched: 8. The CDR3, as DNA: TGTGCCAGCAGCCTATCGGGACAGGGCATCTACGAGCAGTACTTC. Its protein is CASSLSGQGIYEQYF.

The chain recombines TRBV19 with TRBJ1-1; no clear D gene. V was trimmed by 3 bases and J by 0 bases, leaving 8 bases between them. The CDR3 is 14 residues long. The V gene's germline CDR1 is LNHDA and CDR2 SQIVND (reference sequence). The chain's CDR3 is CASSMTPLNTEAFF. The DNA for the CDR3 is TGTGCCAGTAGTATGACACCGTTGAACACTGAAGCTTTCTTT.

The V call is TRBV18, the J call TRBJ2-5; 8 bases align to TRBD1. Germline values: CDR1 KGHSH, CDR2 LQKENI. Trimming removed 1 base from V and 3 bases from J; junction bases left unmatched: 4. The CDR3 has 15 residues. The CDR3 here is CASSPRDRPKETQYF. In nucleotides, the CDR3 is TGTGCCAGCTCACCACGGGACAGGCCAAAAGAGACCCAGTACTTC.

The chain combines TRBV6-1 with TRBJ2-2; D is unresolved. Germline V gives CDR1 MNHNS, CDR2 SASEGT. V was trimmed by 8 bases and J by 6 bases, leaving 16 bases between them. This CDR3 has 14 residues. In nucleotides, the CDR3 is TGTGCCAGCTCCCCCATTCGCGGAGCCGGGGAGCTGTTTTTT. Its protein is CASSPIRGAGELFF.

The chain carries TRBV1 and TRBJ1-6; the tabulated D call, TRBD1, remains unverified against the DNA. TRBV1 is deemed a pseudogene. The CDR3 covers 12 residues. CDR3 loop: CTSSPGNSPLHF. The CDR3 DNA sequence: TGCACCAGCAGCCCAGGGAATTCACCCCTCCACTTT.

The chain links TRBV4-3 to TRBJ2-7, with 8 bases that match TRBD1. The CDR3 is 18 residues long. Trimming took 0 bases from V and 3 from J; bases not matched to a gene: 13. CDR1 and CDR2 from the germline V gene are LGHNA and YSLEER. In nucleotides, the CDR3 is TGCGCCAGCAGCCAAGAAAGGGCAGGGACAGGCGGGTTCTACGAGCAGTACTTC. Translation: CASSQERAGTGGFYEQYF.

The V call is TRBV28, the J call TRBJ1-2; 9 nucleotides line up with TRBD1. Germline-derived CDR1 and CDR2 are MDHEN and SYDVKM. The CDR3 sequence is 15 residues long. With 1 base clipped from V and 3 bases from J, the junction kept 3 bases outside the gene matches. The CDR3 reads CASSLSWDRDYGYTF. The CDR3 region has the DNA TGTGCCAGCAGTTTATCCTGGGACAGGGACTATGGCTACACCTTC.

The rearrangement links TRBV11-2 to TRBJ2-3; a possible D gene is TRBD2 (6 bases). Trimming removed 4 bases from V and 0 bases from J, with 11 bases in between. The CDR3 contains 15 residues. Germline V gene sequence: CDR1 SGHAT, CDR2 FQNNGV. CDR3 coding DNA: TGTGCCAGCAGCTATAGCGGTGGTAGCACAGATACGCAGTATTTT. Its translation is CASSYSGGSTDTQYF.

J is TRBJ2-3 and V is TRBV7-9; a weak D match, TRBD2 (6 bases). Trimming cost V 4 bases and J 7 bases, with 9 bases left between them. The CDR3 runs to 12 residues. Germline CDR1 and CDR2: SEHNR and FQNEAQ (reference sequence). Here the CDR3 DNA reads TGTGCCAGCAGCTATGGGGGGAATACGCAGTATTTT. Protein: CASSYGGNTQYF.

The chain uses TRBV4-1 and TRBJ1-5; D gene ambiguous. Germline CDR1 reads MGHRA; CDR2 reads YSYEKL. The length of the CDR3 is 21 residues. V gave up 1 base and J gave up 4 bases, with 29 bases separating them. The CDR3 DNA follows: TGCGCCAGCAGCCAAGCCCTGGTTCCCCCTTTGACGACAAGACTAAATCAGCCCCAGCATTTT. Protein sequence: CASSQALVPPLTTRLNQPQHF.

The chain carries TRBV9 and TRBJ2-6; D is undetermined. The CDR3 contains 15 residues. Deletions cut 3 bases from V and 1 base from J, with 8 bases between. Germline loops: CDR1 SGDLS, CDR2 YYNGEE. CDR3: CASSGQSSGANVLTF. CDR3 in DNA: TGTGCCAGCAGCGGACAATCGTCTGGGGCCAACGTCCTGACTTTC.

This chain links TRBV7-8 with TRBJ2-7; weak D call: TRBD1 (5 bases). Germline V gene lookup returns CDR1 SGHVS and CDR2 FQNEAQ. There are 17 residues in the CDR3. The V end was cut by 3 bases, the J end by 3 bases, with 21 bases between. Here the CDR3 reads CASSFVQGSPQNYEQYF. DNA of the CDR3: TGTGCCAGCAGCTTTGTCCAGGGAAGTCCCCAAAACTACGAGCAGTACTTC.

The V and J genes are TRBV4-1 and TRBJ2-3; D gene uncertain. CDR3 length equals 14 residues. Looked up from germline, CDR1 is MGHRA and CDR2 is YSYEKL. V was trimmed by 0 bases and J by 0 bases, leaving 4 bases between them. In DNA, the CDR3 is TGCGCCAGCAGCCAAGAACTTAGCACAGATACGCAGTATTTT. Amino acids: CASSQELSTDTQYF.

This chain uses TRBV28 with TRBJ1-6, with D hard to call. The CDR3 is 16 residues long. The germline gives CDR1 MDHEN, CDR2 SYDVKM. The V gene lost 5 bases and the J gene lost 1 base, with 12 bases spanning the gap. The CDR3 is CASSQIGGSYNSPLHF. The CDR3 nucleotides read TGTGCCAGCAGTCAAATCGGAGGGTCCTATAATTCACCCCTCCACTTT.

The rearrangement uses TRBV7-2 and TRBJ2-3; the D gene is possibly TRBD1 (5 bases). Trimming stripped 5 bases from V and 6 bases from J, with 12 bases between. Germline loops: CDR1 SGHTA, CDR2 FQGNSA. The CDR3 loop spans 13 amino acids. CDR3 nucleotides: TGTGCCAGCAGCGTCCTTGGGGCTGATACGCAGTATTTT. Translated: CASSVLGADTQYF. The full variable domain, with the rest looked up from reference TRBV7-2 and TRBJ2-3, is GAGVSQSPSNKVTEKGKDVELRCDPISGHTALYWYRQSLGQGLEFLIYFQGNSAPDKSGLPSDRFSAERTGGSVSTLTIQRTQQEDSAVYLCASSVLGADTQYFGPGTRLTVL.

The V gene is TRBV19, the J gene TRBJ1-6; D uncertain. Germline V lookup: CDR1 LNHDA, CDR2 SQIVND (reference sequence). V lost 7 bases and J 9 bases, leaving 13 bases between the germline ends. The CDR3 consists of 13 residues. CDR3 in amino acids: CASTVGGRSPLHF. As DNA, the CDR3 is TGTGCCAGTACCGTCGGAGGGCGTTCACCCCTCCACTTT.